The entry below describes one TCR beta chain. Its cognate antigen is unknown. PCR or immunohistochemistry showed mismatch repair deficiency in every enrolled patient. TCR sequencing covered a few patients who responded to pembrolizumab. The sample comes from a study of PD-1 blockade in mismatch repair-deficient tumors. About the research overall: Enrolled about 2012-2017, patients had progressing, pretreated mismatch repair-deficient cancers of 12 to 13 types. General study results and limits: Rapid post-treatment expansion, then contraction, generally preceding radiologic response, marked tumor-resident clones.

Measured with immunoSEQ multiplex PCR; TCRdb has only the in-frame clones, and not every one. The sample has around 100,000 clones, about 74% seen once. The sequence came from an adult with mismatch repair-deficient cancer. This specimen consisted of peripheral blood, obtained more than 58 weeks after starting pembrolizumab.

CDR3 bases: TGTGCCAGCAGCCCGAGCGGGAGCGCGTACAATGAGCAGTTCTTC. The encoded protein is CASSPSGSAYNEQFF. V usage is TRBV7-3 and J usage is TRBJ2-1, with TRBD2 matching 8 bases. The germline gives CDR1 SGHTA, CDR2 FQGTGA. The CDR3 is 15 residues long. J lost 4 bases, V lost 5 bases, and 7 bases had no gene match.